Listed here are 29 T cell receptor beta chains from one sample, sequenced in a study of T cells in narcolepsy. Data came from immunoSEQ multiplex PCR; TCRdb stores just in-frame clones and leaves some out. The sample contains around 18,000 clones, about two thirds of which appear only once. The sequencing sample was made of CD45RA- memory CD8+ T cells from PBMCs. The receptors here all came from a human donor with narcolepsy.

This clone was observed a handful of times. The rearrangement uses TRBV7-9 and TRBJ2-1, with 10 positions matching TRBD2. The CDR3 runs 16 residues. Germline lookup yields CDR1 SEHNR and CDR2 FQNEAQ (reference sequence). J gave up 5 bases and V 5 bases, and 9 bases lay outside the gene matches. CDR3 DNA sequence: TGTGCCAGCAGCGCAGCGGGAGGGCCTTTGAACAATGAGCAGTTCTTC. Translating gives CASSAAGGPLNNEQFF. Full variable domain (outside the CDR3, taken from reference TRBV7-9 and TRBJ2-1): DTGVSQNPRHKITKRGQNVTFRCDPISEHNRLYWYRQTLGQGPEFLTYFQNEAQLEKSRLLSDRFSAERPKGSFSTLEIQRTEQGDSAMYLCASSAAGGPLNNEQFFGPGTRLTVL.

This clone has a handful of counts. The gene calls are TRBV6-5 and TRBJ2-7; D is uncertain. V was pared by 5 bases and J by 1 base, with 9 bases between. The CDR3 is 13 amino acids. Germline CDR1 MNHEY, CDR2 SVGAGI. The DNA of the CDR3 is TGTGCCAGCAGTCTGGCGATATCCTACGAGCAGTACTTC. Translated, it gives CASSLAISYEQYF.

The CDR3 here is CASENGQGGTEAFF. In DNA form, the CDR3 reads TGCGCCAGCGAGAACGGACAGGGGGGAACTGAAGCTTTCTTT. This chain links TRBV5-1 with TRBJ1-1; 10 nucleotides align to TRBD1. The CDR3 extends over 14 amino acids. CDR1 is SGHRS, CDR2 YFSETQ, per germline. The J segment lost 5 bases and the V segment lost 7 bases, leaving 8 bases of the junction unmatched.

The chain links TRBV13 to TRBJ2-5; possible D gene TRBD2, 6 bases. Deletions cut 1 base from V and 1 base from J, with 7 bases between. Germline CDR1 reads PRHDT; CDR2 reads FYEKMQ (reference sequence). The CDR3 has 14 residues. Written as DNA, the CDR3 is TGTGCCAGCAGCTTAGCCGGGAGCCAAGAGACCCAGTACTTC. Protein sequence: CASSLAGSQETQYF.

The chain links TRBV2 to TRBJ2-7; D is unresolved. CDR1 and CDR2 from the germline V gene are SNHLY and FYNNEI. V was pared by 8 bases and J by 4 bases, with 9 bases between. The CDR3 length is 11 residues. The chain's CDR3 is CASYDEYEQYF. The CDR3, as DNA: TGTGCCAGCTATGATGAATACGAGCAGTACTTC.

The chain carries TRBV6-1 and TRBJ2-2, with 8 bases identical to TRBD1. The germline CDR1 and CDR2 sequences are MNHNS and SASEGT. V shed 5 bases, J shed 6 bases, and the junction held 2 bases outside the gene matches. CDR3 length equals 13 residues. The CDR3 DNA reads TGTGCCAGCAGTCCAGGGGGCTCCGGGGAGCTGTTTTTT. It yields the protein CASSPGGSGELFF.

The table lists this clone with a count of one. This chain connects TRBV5-4 to TRBJ1-1; no definite D call. The CDR3 contains 12 residues. Germline CDR1 SGHNT, CDR2 YYREEE (reference sequence). Trimming took off 7 bases at V and 4 bases at J, with 11 bases between the two ends. CDR3 sequence reads: CASARGSTEAFF. Written as DNA, the CDR3 is TGTGCCAGCGCCAGAGGGAGCACTGAAGCTTTCTTT.

The genes are TRBV6-1 and TRBJ2-7, with D possibly being TRBD1 (6 bases). V lost 8 bases and J 4 bases, leaving 18 bases between the germline ends. The CDR3 is 14 amino acids. Germline V gene data show CDR1 as MNHNS and CDR2 as SASEGT. The CDR3 DNA sequence: TGTGCCAGCCAGTGGGAGACAGGTCCTTACGAGCAGTACTTC. Translated, it gives CASQWETGPYEQYF.

The chain couples TRBV27 to TRBJ1-4; D possibly corresponds to TRBD1 (5 bases). This CDR3 spans 18 amino acids. Per the germline V gene, CDR1 is MNHEY and CDR2 is SMNVEV (reference sequence). V was cut by 3 bases and J by 5 bases, with 22 bases left in between. CDR3 loop: CASSFPYRGREWNEKLFF. The CDR3 nucleotides read TGTGCCAGCAGTTTCCCCTACCGGGGCAGGGAGTGGAATGAAAAACTGTTTTTT.

This clone was counted between two and nine times. The chain employs TRBV10-3 and TRBJ1-1, with 9 bases that match TRBD1. The CDR3 is 13 amino acids. The trim removed 6 bases at V and 8 bases at J, leaving 7 bases unmatched. CDR1 and CDR2 from the germline V gene are ENHRY and SYGVKD. The chain's CDR3 is CAISGQGRVEAFF. CDR3 nucleotide sequence: TGTGCCATCAGCGGACAGGGGAGAGTGGAAGCTTTCTTT.

The gene calls are TRBV11-2 and TRBJ2-1; D remains unclear. The germline V gene has CDR1 SGHAT and CDR2 FQNNGV. Trimming left V 5 bases short and J 3 bases short, with 11 bases between. The CDR3 runs to 14 residues. The CDR3 DNA reads as TGTGCCAGCAGCCCCGAGTGGGGCTACAATGAGCAGTTCTTC. This encodes CASSPEWGYNEQFF.

The table lists this clone with a few counts. CDR3 nucleotide sequence: TGTGCCAGCAATGCGGTCTCCTACAATGAGCAGTTCTTC. This sequence encodes CASNAVSYNEQFF. The rearrangement uses TRBV6-6 and TRBJ2-1; D not certain. The CDR3 is made up of 13 amino acids. The germline V gene has CDR1 MNHNY and CDR2 SVGAGI (reference sequence). V was trimmed by 7 bases and J by 0 bases, leaving 7 bases between them.

The chain combines TRBV19 with TRBJ1-5; D is undetermined. CDR1 and CDR2 from the germline V gene are LNHDA and SQIVND (reference sequence). V was cut by 3 bases and J by 7 bases, with 10 bases left in between. The CDR3 contains 13 residues. CDR3 bases: TGTGCCAGTAGTATGCCGGTGGTACAGCCCCAGCATTTT. This gives the protein CASSMPVVQPQHF.

CDR3 in amino acids: CASSPSRGRGTDTQYF. The CDR3 bases are TGTGCCAGCAGCCCCAGTCGCGGGAGGGGCACAGATACGCAGTATTTT. This chain links TRBV9 with TRBJ2-3; 9 bases match TRBD2. This CDR3 comprises 16 residues. The junction had 7 bases not matched to a gene; V was cut back by 4 bases and J by 1 base. CDR1 and CDR2 (germline): SGDLS, YYNGEE.

V and J are TRBV28 and TRBJ2-5; perhaps TRBD1 as D (6 bases). The CDR3 length is 13 residues. The V gene lost 6 bases and the J gene lost 3 bases, with 11 bases spanning the gap. Germline V gives CDR1 MDHEN, CDR2 SYDVKM. In DNA, the CDR3 is TGTGCCAGCAGCTCGGGACATGAAGAGACCCAGTACTTC. Its protein product is CASSSGHEETQYF.

J is TRBJ2-3 and V is TRBV2, with a weak D call TRBD2 (5 bases). This CDR3 comprises 14 residues. V was shortened by 3 bases and J by 3 bases, with 10 bases between the two germline ends. CDR1 is SNHLY, CDR2 FYNNEI, per germline. The CDR3 bases are TGTGCCAGCAGTGATCTCGGGGAAACAGATACGCAGTATTTT. This codes for CASSDLGETDTQYF.

The rearrangement links TRBV6-5 to TRBJ1-1; tentatively, D is TRBD1 (5 bases). V was pared by 2 bases and J by 5 bases, with 9 bases between. The CDR3 runs 13 residues. The germline CDR1 and CDR2 sequences are MNHEY and SVGAGI. In DNA, the CDR3 is TGTGCCAGCAGTTACCAGGGTTATACTGAAGCTTTCTTT. It yields the protein CASSYQGYTEAFF.

This clone was found once. This sequence joins TRBV7-8 and TRBJ1-6, with D tentatively TRBD1 (5 bases). From germline, CDR1 is SGHVS and CDR2 FQNEAQ. The V gene lost 4 bases and the J gene lost 4 bases, with 8 bases spanning the gap. This CDR3 region has 14 residues. The CDR3 sequence: CASSWGPYNSPLHF. CDR3 coding DNA: TGTGCCAGCAGCTGGGGACCGTATAATTCACCCCTCCACTTT.

The J gene is TRBJ1-5, the V gene TRBV6-1; 12 positions match TRBD1. Germline trimming cut 2 bases from V and 0 bases from J; bases unmatched to any gene: 20. The CDR3 sequence is 23 residues long. Germline assignment: CDR1 MNHNS and CDR2 SASEGT. The CDR3 sequence is CASSEFPPLVVGTGGFSNQPQHF. The CDR3 region has the DNA TGTGCCAGCAGTGAATTCCCACCTCTGGTAGTCGGGACAGGGGGCTTTAGCAATCAGCCCCAGCATTTT.

V is TRBV4-1 and J is TRBJ2-1; tentative D call: TRBD1 (6 bases). V was clipped by 4 bases and J by 0 bases, with 10 bases between them. CDR1 is MGHRA, CDR2 YSYEKL, per germline. This CDR3 region has 15 residues. The CDR3: CASSRDRPSYNEQFF. The CDR3 DNA reads TGCGCCAGCAGCCGAGACAGGCCCTCCTACAATGAGCAGTTCTTC.

This clone has more than one count but fewer than ten. The rearrangement joins TRBV10-2 to TRBJ2-7, with D perhaps TRBD1 (6 bases). This CDR3 has 15 residues. Germline CDR1 WSHSY, CDR2 SAAADI. V lost 3 bases, J lost 3 bases, and 15 bases lay in between. The CDR3 region has the DNA TGCGCCAGCAGTGATGGGGGCAGGTCGGACTACGAGCAGTACTTC. Translated: CASSDGGRSDYEQYF.

This clone appeared a few times. The chain employs TRBV6-5 and TRBJ2-1; 9 bases fit TRBD2. The CDR3 is 15 residues long. Germline loops: CDR1 MNHEY, CDR2 SVGAGI. Trimming at V came to 3 bases and at J to 4 bases, leaving 4 bases not matched to a gene. CDR3 DNA: TGTGCCAGCAGTTATACTAGCGGGTCTTACAATGAGCAGTTCTTC. The encoded protein is CASSYTSGSYNEQFF.

Details on this clone: One end of the junction varies from germline; a read error may be responsible. J is TRBJ1-4 and V is TRBV4-1; D perhaps matches TRBD1 (5 bases). The CDR3 totals 14 residues. Germline CDR1 MGHRA, CDR2 YSYEKL. This CDR3 reads CASSREGLYEELFF. The CDR3 region has the DNA TGCGCCAGCAGCCGAGAGGGACTGTATGAAGAACTGTTTTTT.

A few counts support this clone. V and J are TRBV6-5 and TRBJ1-1; D not certain. Between the trimmed V and J ends, which lost 2 bases and 2 bases, there was a span of 9 bases. Germline V lookup: CDR1 MNHEY, CDR2 SVGAGI. The CDR3 loop spans 14 amino acids. The CDR3 DNA is TGTGCCAGCAGTTACGCGGACGGAAACACTGAAGCTTTCTTT. This encodes CASSYADGNTEAFF.

The rearrangement uses TRBV5-6 and TRBJ1-1; D gene ambiguous. V was cut by 4 bases and J by 7 bases, with 14 bases left in between. This CDR3 is built from 13 residues. CDR1 SGHDT and CDR2 YYEEEE come from the germline V gene. The CDR3 is CASSGGHFDEAFF. CDR3 DNA sequence: TGTGCCAGCAGCGGCGGCCACTTTGATGAAGCTTTCTTT.

The chain carries TRBV18 and TRBJ2-3; 9 nucleotides align to TRBD2. Per the germline V gene, CDR1 is KGHSH and CDR2 is LQKENI. The CDR3 is 17 residues long. Unmatched junction bases numbered 9, after V lost 2 bases and J lost 3 bases. CDR3 nucleotides: TGTGCCAGCTCACCATGGCAGCGGGGGGCATTAACAGATACGCAGTATTTT. It translates to CASSPWQRGALTDTQYF.

This clone has more than one count but fewer than ten. The chain recombines TRBV2 with TRBJ2-7; D perhaps matches TRBD1 (5 bases). Trimming removed 7 bases from V and 6 bases from J, with 10 bases in between. CDR1 SNHLY and CDR2 FYNNEI come from the germline V gene. The CDR3 spans 11 residues. Written as DNA, the CDR3 is TGTGCCAGCAACCAGGGTTCCGAGCAGTACTTC. The encoded protein is CASNQGSEQYF.

The chain employs TRBV10-2 and TRBJ2-7; D is possibly TRBD1 (6 bases). The CDR3 is 13 residues long. Per the germline V gene, CDR1 is WSHSY and CDR2 is SAAADI. V was clipped by 5 bases and J by 3 bases, with 11 bases between them. CDR3 sequence: CASSLQGYYEQYF. The CDR3 DNA follows: TGCGCCAGCAGTTTACAGGGATACTACGAGCAGTACTTC.

This clone was counted between two and nine times. The J gene is TRBJ2-2, the V gene TRBV5-8, with a tentative D call TRBD1 (6 bases). The CDR3 consists of 15 residues. Germline V gives CDR1 SGHTS, CDR2 YDEGEE. The V end lost 4 bases, the J end lost 2 bases, and 12 bases lay between the germline ends. The CDR3 protein is CASSVGTTNTGELFF. DNA for the CDR3: TGTGCCAGCAGCGTCGGGACAACTAACACCGGGGAGCTGTTTTTT.